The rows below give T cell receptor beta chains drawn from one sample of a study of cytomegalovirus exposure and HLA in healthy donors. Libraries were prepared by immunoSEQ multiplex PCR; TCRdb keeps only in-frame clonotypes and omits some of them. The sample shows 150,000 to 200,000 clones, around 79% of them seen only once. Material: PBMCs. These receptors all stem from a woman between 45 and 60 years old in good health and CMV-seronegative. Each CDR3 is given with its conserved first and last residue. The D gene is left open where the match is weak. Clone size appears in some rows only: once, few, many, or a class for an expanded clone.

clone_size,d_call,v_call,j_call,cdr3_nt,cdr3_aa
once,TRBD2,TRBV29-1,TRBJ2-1,TGCAGCGTTGAAAGGTTAGCGGGAGTTGAGCAGTTCTTC,CSVERLAGVEQFF
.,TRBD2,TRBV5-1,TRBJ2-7,TGCGCCAGCAGCCCGCGTGGGACTAGCGGGAGTCTAGTGTCCTACGAGCAGTACTTC,CASSPRGTSGSLVSYEQYF
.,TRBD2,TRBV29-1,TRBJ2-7,TGCAGCGTTAGGGAGCGGGGTTCCCGCGAGCAGTACTTC,CSVRERGSREQYF
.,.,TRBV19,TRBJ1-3,TGTGCCAGTAGTATGCCTCGCGGGAAATCTGGAAACACCATATATTTT,CASSMPRGKSGNTIYF
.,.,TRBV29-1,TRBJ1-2,TGCAGCGTTGATGGGGGCGAGGTCTGGGGCTACACCTTC,CSVDGGEVWGYTF
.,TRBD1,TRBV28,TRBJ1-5,TGTGCCAGCAGTGTGAGGCGGACAGGGCGGGAGCCCCAGCATTTT,CASSVRRTGREPQHF
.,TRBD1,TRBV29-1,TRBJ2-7,TGCAGCGTTTCTACCGGGACAGGGACCCACGAGCAGTACTTC,CSVSTGTGTHEQYF
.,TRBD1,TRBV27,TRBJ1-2,TGTGCCAGCAGTGACTACCGACAGGGGCTAAACTATGGCTACACCTTC,CASSDYRQGLNYGYTF
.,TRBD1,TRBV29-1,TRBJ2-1,TGCAGCGTTGGCACAGGGGCCGCTGGGAATGAGCAGTTCTTC,CSVGTGAAGNEQFF
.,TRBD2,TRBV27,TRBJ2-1,TGTGCCAGCAGTTTATGGGGCGGGGGGCCCTACAATGAGCAGTTCTTC,CASSLWGGGPYNEQFF
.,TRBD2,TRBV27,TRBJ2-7,TGTGCCAGCAGTTTATATAGCGGGGGGATCCCAGTGCAGTACTTC,CASSLYSGGIPVQYF